The T cell receptor (beta chain) under discussion was sequenced for a study of breast tumors, draining lymph nodes, adjacent tissues. The sample holds many counts of this clonotype. As yet, its antigen is unknown. TCRdb passed the multiplex PCR reads through MiXCR, listing each CDR3 protein once. Here the sample spans 24,000 or so distinct CDR3 sequences, roughly a quarter being singletons. Study-wide findings and caveats: Luminal-like breast cancer showed significantly higher tumor–nontumor repertoire similarity than basal-like. Findings are consistent with lymph node origin and intratumoral expansion of most tumor T cells. Tumor repertoires ranked between lymph nodes and nontumor tissue in diversity, with V and J gene preferences.

CDR3 size: 15 residues. Germline V lookup: CDR1 SGHRS, CDR2 YFSETQ. Trimming cost V 1 base and J 7 bases; bases outside gene matches: 8. The receptor's source is a female donor with breast cancer. Some clones in this sample may be carry-over from other donors' samples. Sequenced: breast tumor tissue. The rearrangement joins TRBV5-1 to TRBJ2-1; 7 bases are a match to TRBD2. Here the CDR3 DNA reads TGCGCCAGCAGCTTGAATCCAGCGGGAAAAAATGAGCAGTTCTTC. Translation: CASSLNPAGKNEQFF.